This paragraph reports one TCR beta chain. The table lists this clonotype with many counts. Its antigen specificity is not known. No base quality values were provided; no much bigger clone lies one nucleotide off. The sample originates from a study of T cells in Graves' hyperthyroidism and ophthalmopathy (dated by TCRdb to between 2018 and 2020). Study-level background: Peripheral blood samples were taken at initial diagnosis, before any treatment was given. According to the paper, TCR Vbeta CDR3 sequencing was carried out on 135 peripheral blood samples, which came from under 50 ophthalmopathy, approximately 72 hyperthyroidism and roughly 17 progressor patients. Once sampling was done, hyperthyroidism patients were given methimazole at a starting dose of 30 mg daily, whereas ophthalmopathy patients were given high-dose intravenous methylprednisolone. Prospective prediction of ophthalmopathy was tested in an independent validation cohort of 18 hyperthyroidism patients and around 16 patients who later progressed to ophthalmopathy. To identify distinguishing TCR V-J signatures, a discovery cohort of 90 to 100 patients was used, comprising some 45 with Graves' ophthalmopathy and roughly 60 with stable Graves' hyperthyroidism. The approximately 100 discovery patients were randomly divided into training and test sets at a 7:3 ratio. The study also compared thyroid tissue and blood T-cell repertoires from more than five Graves' hyperthyroidism patients.

Amplification of TCR beta CDR3 regions was carried out from RNA transcripts. The first round of RT-PCR for the TCR CDR3 was performed with the HTBI primer set and the Qiagen OneStep RT-PCR kit. Libraries were constructed in a second round of multiplex PCR, after which size selection and purification were performed. Paired-end sequencing of the libraries was performed with 100 bp reads on an Illumina HiSeq2000. On the study's bioinformatics: SOAPnuke was used to process the raw data, removing reads that contained adapters or uncalled bases, had a mean Phred below 15, or lacked an exact match to the constant primer or identifier. High-quality paired reads were merged with COPE v1.2.5, and unique nucleotide sequences were defined as clonotypes. MiTCR v1.1 was used to align the clonotypes against IMGT TRBV, TRBD and TRBJ reference segments. Analysis was restricted to V-J combinations with a frequency above 0.0001, which covered 99% to 99.2% of repertoires. A TCS score was defined as the ratio of F50 (clonal expansion) to E x V (chaos), with BLOSUM62-based TCRdist applied between CDR3 peptides within each V-J. Welch's t-statistics and random forest reduced some 510 V-J features to 13, which were used in a naive Bayes classifier (R e1071). The Morisita-Horn index was used to measure how similar the thyroid and blood repertoires were. TCRdb reran the public reads through fastp at Q25 and MiXCR, keeping productive beta chains. Rows are unified per CDR3 protein, each entry keeping the most common DNA and genes. TCRdb, not the authors, supplied the V and J calls. This sample holds hundreds of thousands of distinct CDR3 sequences; more than 30% were observed only once. Jointly, the top ten make up 7.5% to 9.5% of the sample.

Graves' hyperthyroidism was defined as stable when no progression to ophthalmopathy occurred over 18 months of follow-up. The hyperthyroidism patients were between 18 and 65 years old and newly diagnosed, with a disease duration of less than 2 months. Patients with uncontrolled infections, other autoimmune diseases, pregnancy or lactation were excluded. Diagnoses were established on the basis of clinical symptoms, serum thyroxine and TRAb, thyroid ultrasound, and orbital computed tomography. Ficoll-Paque density gradient centrifugation was used to isolate PBMCs from about 10 ml of fresh peripheral blood. Trizol reagent was used to extract total RNA, and RNA quality was then checked on an Agilent 2100 Bioanalyzer. The germline V gene supplies CDR1 SQVTM and CDR2 ANQGSEA. From V the trimming removes 3 bases and from J it removes 6 bases, while the gene matches leave 3 bases of the junction unaccounted for. CDR3 length: 13 amino acids, cysteine to phenylalanine. The retained sequence is limited to the CDR3, 39 bases, with the frame set at the first base.

General conclusions and limits of the study: Ophthalmopathy was separated from stable hyperthyroidism by a 13 V-J signature model, with around 90% sensitivity and roughly 81% specificity obtained in cross-validation and 80%/75% obtained in testing. During validation, the model predicted progression to ophthalmopathy a median of approximately 6 months ahead of onset, with almost 71% sensitivity and about 75% specificity. Most expanded thyroid clonotypes (frequency above 0.001) were also found in blood, which suggests that blood repertoires may mirror thyroid immune responses. Sample size was not statistically predetermined, and investigators were not blinded to group allocation.

This receptor was obtained from a man aged 18 to 30 with Graves' hyperthyroidism. The sequenced material came from blood. This receptor chain uses TRBV29-1 and TRBJ2-2, with TRBD1 identical over 8 junction bases. The CDR3 region: CSVDQGASGELFF. The nucleotide sequence reads TGCAGCGTTGACCAGGGGGCGTCCGGGGAGCTGTTTTTT.